These 22 T cell receptor beta chains were all obtained from the same sample, sequenced in a study of cytomegalovirus exposure and HLA in healthy donors. Amplification used 60 Vbeta primers and 13 Jbeta primers. Sequencing was performed with immunoSEQ multiplex PCR; in TCRdb, only in-frame clones are kept and a portion is missing. Of 150,000 to 160,000 clones listed, more than 75% are singletons. The sequencing sample was made of PBMCs. These receptors were taken from a woman under 30 in good health and CMV-seronegative.

The chain combines TRBV28 with TRBJ1-4; 10 positions agree with TRBD1. V gave up 6 bases and J gave up 8 bases; unmatched junction bases: 12. CDR1 MDHEN and CDR2 SYDVKM come from the germline V gene. The CDR3 loop spans 16 amino acids. CDR3 DNA sequence: TGTGCCAGCAGGACAGGGGGCTCCTTTTTGAGGGAAAAACTGTTTTTT. It translates to CASRTGGSFLREKLFF.

The V and J genes are TRBV27 and TRBJ2-3; 8 bases map to TRBD2. The CDR3 length is 17 residues. After removal of 4 bases from V and 1 base from J, the junction contained 10 bases not matched to a gene. CDR1 is MNHEY, CDR2 SMNVEV, per germline (reference sequence). In DNA form, the CDR3 reads TGTGCCAGCAGTTCCCTGCGGGGGGTGCGAGGCACAGATACGCAGTATTTT. The encoded protein is CASSSLRGVRGTDTQYF.

The rearrangement joins TRBV19 to TRBJ1-2; D may be TRBD1 (5 bases). The CDR3 runs to 13 residues. Germline lookup yields CDR1 LNHDA and CDR2 SQIVND (reference sequence). Trimming pared 3 bases from V and 2 bases from J, leaving 7 bases between. The CDR3 DNA sequence: TGTGCCAGTAGTATCCCAGGGAACTATGGCTACACCTTC. This sequence encodes CASSIPGNYGYTF.

This chain uses TRBV19 with TRBJ2-3; TRBD2 agrees at 12 bases. The CDR3 sequence is 16 residues long. The J segment lost 6 bases and the V segment lost 4 bases, leaving 8 bases of the junction unmatched. CDR1 and CDR2 (germline): LNHDA, SQIVND (reference sequence). The CDR3 coding sequence is TGTGCCAGTAGTACTCGACTAGCGGGAGATATGGATACGCAGTATTTT. Encoded protein: CASSTRLAGDMDTQYF.

This chain joins TRBV4-3 and TRBJ2-3; D is possibly TRBD2 (6 bases). The V gene lost 1 base and the J gene lost 4 bases, with 12 bases spanning the gap. Germline loops: CDR1 LGHNA, CDR2 YSLEER. The CDR3 runs 15 residues. The chain's CDR3 is CASSQVAGGADTQYF. Written as DNA, the CDR3 is TGCGCCAGCAGCCAAGTCGCCGGCGGGGCAGATACGCAGTATTTT.

This clone was seen only once. The chain recombines TRBV2 with TRBJ2-3; 9 nucleotides match TRBD2. CDR3 size: 15 residues. In germline, CDR1 is SNHLY, CDR2 FYNNEI. V lost 4 bases to trimming and J lost 2 bases; unmatched junction nucleotides: 4. CDR3 residues: CASSGGLANTDTQYF. CDR3 sequence (DNA): TGTGCCAGCAGTGGGGGACTAGCCAACACAGATACGCAGTATTTT.

The V and J genes are TRBV6-5 and TRBJ1-5; possible D gene TRBD1, 6 bases. CDR1 and CDR2 (germline): MNHEY, SVGAGI. This CDR3 has 15 amino acids. Deletions cut 6 bases from V and 2 bases from J, with 14 bases between. This chain's CDR3 is CASRLTGLGNQPQHF. The CDR3 DNA reads as TGTGCCAGCAGACTCACAGGGCTCGGCAATCAGCCCCAGCATTTT.

The chain joins TRBV27 to TRBJ2-1; TRBD2 matches at 10 bases. The germline V gene encodes CDR1 MNHEY and CDR2 SMNVEV (reference sequence). With 8 bases clipped from V and 8 bases from J, the junction kept 12 bases outside the gene matches. The CDR3 contains 15 residues. The CDR3, as DNA: TGTGCCAGCCTAACAGCGGGAGGGCCTAGGGATGAGCAGTTCTTC. Protein product: CASLTAGGPRDEQFF.

The J gene is TRBJ1-3, the V gene TRBV28, with 10 nucleotides matching TRBD1. The CDR3 totals 13 residues. Germline V gene data show CDR1 as MDHEN and CDR2 as SYDVKM. V shed 8 bases, J shed 2 bases, and the junction held 0 bases outside the gene matches. Here the CDR3 reads CASGQGAGNTIYF. CDR3 nucleotides: TGTGCCAGCGGACAGGGGGCTGGAAACACCATATATTTT.

This clone has only one observation. The CDR3 loop reads CASSFSGPQDTQYF. DNA of the CDR3: TGTGCCAGCAGCTTTAGCGGGCCGCAAGATACGCAGTATTTT. The chain uses TRBV7-6 and TRBJ2-3; 7 bases are shared with TRBD2. This CDR3 spans 14 amino acids. The germline gives CDR1 SGHVS, CDR2 FNYEAQ. The trim removed 3 bases at V and 5 bases at J, leaving 5 bases unmatched.

As concerns this clone: The same CDR3 is also encoded by other DNA sequences in this sample. The chain joins TRBV6-5 to TRBJ1-2; weak D call: TRBD1 (5 bases). Trimming removed 3 bases at V and 2 bases at J, with 7 bases between. CDR1 is MNHEY and CDR2 is SVGAGI in the germline V gene. The CDR3 has 13 residues. DNA for the CDR3: TGTGCCAGCAGTTATGGGGGGAACTATGGCTACACCTTC. Translation: CASSYGGNYGYTF.

The genes are TRBV19 and TRBJ2-1, with 10 positions matching TRBD2. The CDR3 is 15 residues long. Per germline, CDR1 LNHDA and CDR2 SQIVND (reference sequence). V shed 9 bases, J shed 7 bases, and the junction held 12 bases outside the gene matches. In DNA form, the CDR3 reads TGTGCCAGCGCTAGTTCTAGCGGGGGTCTAAATGAGCAGTTCTTC. This sequence encodes CASASSSGGLNEQFF.

The chain joins TRBV30 to TRBJ1-1; the D is unclear. This CDR3 contains 14 residues. Trimming stripped 4 bases from V and 1 base from J, with 13 bases between. Germline CDR1 GTSNPN, CDR2 SVGIG (reference sequence). CDR3: CAWTPLGGNTEAFF. Written as DNA, the CDR3 is TGTGCCTGGACTCCACTGGGAGGGAACACTGAAGCTTTCTTT.

The chain is built from TRBV28 and TRBJ2-3; 12 nucleotides match TRBD1. CDR1 MDHEN and CDR2 SYDVKM come from the germline V gene. Trimming cost V 6 bases and J 5 bases; bases outside gene matches: 6. The CDR3 extends over 15 amino acids. The CDR3 DNA sequence: TGTGCCAGCAGGGCCGGGACAGGGGGCGGAGATACGCAGTATTTT. It is translated as CASRAGTGGGDTQYF.

In DNA, the CDR3 is TGCGCCAGCAGCCAAGATATGGACAGACCCTACGAGCAGTACTTC. It is translated as CASSQDMDRPYEQYF. The V gene is TRBV4-3, the J gene TRBJ2-7, with a weak D call TRBD1 (6 bases). The CDR3 runs to 15 residues. With 0 bases removed from V and 2 bases from J, the gap between germline ends came to 11 bases. Germline V gene lookup returns CDR1 LGHNA and CDR2 YSLEER.

Worth noting for this clone: The same CDR3 can be traced to other DNA sequences in this sample. The rearrangement links TRBV30 to TRBJ1-5, with 9 bases identical to TRBD1. Germline CDR1 and CDR2: GTSNPN and SVGIG (reference sequence). The CDR3 is made up of 13 amino acids. V lost 0 bases and J lost 7; bases outside the gene matches: 1. CDR3 sequence: CAWSVQGAQPQHF. CDR3 sequence (DNA): TGTGCCTGGAGTGTACAGGGGGCACAGCCCCAGCATTTT.

The chain is built from TRBV6-4 and TRBJ2-4, with 7 bases fitting TRBD1. V lost 3 bases to trimming and J lost 3 bases; unmatched junction nucleotides: 17. The CDR3 extends over 19 amino acids. Germline values: CDR1 MRHNA, CDR2 SNTAGT. The CDR3 region is CASSDPLRTGVNDKNIQYF. CDR3 coding DNA: TGTGCCAGCAGTGATCCCTTACGTACAGGGGTTAACGACAAAAACATTCAGTACTTC.

The V gene is TRBV6-6, the J gene TRBJ1-5; no firm D call. V was cut by 6 bases and J by 3 bases, with 12 bases left in between. This CDR3 has 14 amino acids. Per the germline V gene, CDR1 is MNHNY and CDR2 is SVGAGI (reference sequence). DNA of the CDR3: TGTGCCAGCAGGCCAGGACGGGACAATCAGCCCCAGCATTTT. Amino acids: CASRPGRDNQPQHF.

This sequence joins TRBV2 and TRBJ2-1; 12 bases match TRBD2. CDR1 is SNHLY and CDR2 is FYNNEI in the germline V gene. With 9 bases clipped from V and 10 bases from J, the junction kept 7 bases outside the gene matches. This CDR3 is 13 amino acids long. The CDR3 DNA follows: TGTGCCAGATCCCGACTAGCGGGAGAGGAGCAGTTCTTC. This translates into CARSRLAGEEQFF.

This chain joins TRBV2 and TRBJ2-2; D ambiguous. This CDR3 comprises 16 residues. Trimming left V 7 bases short and J 3 bases short, with 18 bases between. Germline V lookup: CDR1 SNHLY, CDR2 FYNNEI. The CDR3 loop reads CASTPWPPLDTGELFF. DNA of the CDR3: TGTGCCAGCACTCCGTGGCCACCCCTCGACACCGGGGAGCTGTTTTTT.

This chain links TRBV19 with TRBJ2-7; the match to TRBD2 covers 9 bases. V lost 4 bases, J lost 2 bases, and 9 bases stayed unmatched. Germline lookup yields CDR1 LNHDA and CDR2 SQIVND (reference sequence). The CDR3 totals 16 residues. As DNA, the CDR3 is TGTGCCAGTAGTACCCCGGGCCTAGCGGGACCCTACGAGCAGTACTTC. Translated: CASSTPGLAGPYEQYF. The full variable domain, with the rest looked up from reference TRBV19 and TRBJ2-7, is DGGITQSPKYLFRKEGQNVTLSCEQNLNHDAMYWYRQDPGQGLRLIYYSQIVNDFQKGDIAEGYSVSREKKESFPLTVTSAQKNPTAFYLCASSTPGLAGPYEQYFGPGTRLTVT.

This clone has only one observation. The chain uses TRBV7-2 and TRBJ2-5; TRBD2 aligns across 10 bases. Germline V lookup: CDR1 SGHTA, CDR2 FQGNSA. The CDR3 sequence is 14 residues long. Trimming at V came to 6 bases and at J to 2 bases, leaving 3 bases not matched to a gene. Here the CDR3 DNA reads TGTGCCAGCAGGGCGACTAGCGGGCAAGAGACCCAGTACTTC. Translated, it gives CASRATSGQETQYF.